This T cell receptor beta chain was observed in a study of Ad26.COV2.S vaccination and SARS-CoV-2 variants. This CDR3 spans 16 amino acids. After removal of 4 bases from V and 7 bases from J, the junction contained 11 bases not matched to a gene. CDR1 is MNHEY, CDR2 SVGAGI, per germline. Whole-study findings and limits: There was a possibility that the TCR breadth and depth analyses underestimated total T cell responses. Researchers reported similar non-spike TCR breadth in vaccine and placebo recipients. Vaccine recipients surpassed placebo recipients in spike-specific TCR breadth.

Generated by immunoSEQ multiplex PCR, the TCRdb table keeps only in-frame clones and is missing some. The repertoire holds about 6,800 clones, with roughly 89% as singletons. As to this clone: Its cognate antigen is unknown.

This sample comprised peripheral blood, obtained after recovery from COVID-19. The TCR originated in a human donor who had recovered from COVID-19. The chain carries TRBV6-5 and TRBJ1-2; 11 bases match TRBD1. CDR3 DNA: TGTGCCAGCAGTTTAACCCCCGGGACAGGGGGAGTTGGCTACACCTTC. It yields the protein CASSLTPGTGGVGYTF.